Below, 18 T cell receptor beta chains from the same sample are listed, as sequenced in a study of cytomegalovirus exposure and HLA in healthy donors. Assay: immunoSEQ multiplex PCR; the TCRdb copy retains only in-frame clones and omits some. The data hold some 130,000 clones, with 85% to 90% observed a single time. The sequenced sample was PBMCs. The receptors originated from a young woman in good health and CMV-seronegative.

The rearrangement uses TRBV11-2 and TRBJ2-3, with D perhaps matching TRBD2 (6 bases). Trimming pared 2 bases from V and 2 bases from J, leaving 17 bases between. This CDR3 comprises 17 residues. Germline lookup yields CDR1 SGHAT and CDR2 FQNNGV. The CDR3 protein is CASSLFRVAVITDTQYF. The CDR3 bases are TGTGCCAGCAGCTTATTTCGGGTAGCGGTTATCACAGATACGCAGTATTTT.

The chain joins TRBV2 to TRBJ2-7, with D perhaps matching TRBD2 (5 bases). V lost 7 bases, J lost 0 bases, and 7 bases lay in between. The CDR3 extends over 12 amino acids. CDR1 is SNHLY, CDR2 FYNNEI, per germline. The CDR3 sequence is CASTGNSYEQYF. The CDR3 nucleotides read TGTGCCAGCACCGGGAACTCCTACGAGCAGTACTTC.

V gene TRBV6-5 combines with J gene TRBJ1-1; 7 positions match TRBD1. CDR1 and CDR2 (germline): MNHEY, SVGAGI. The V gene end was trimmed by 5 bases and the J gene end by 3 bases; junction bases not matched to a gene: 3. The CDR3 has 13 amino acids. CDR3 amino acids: CASSDRVHTEAFF. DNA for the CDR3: TGTGCCAGCAGTGACAGGGTTCACACTGAAGCTTTCTTT.

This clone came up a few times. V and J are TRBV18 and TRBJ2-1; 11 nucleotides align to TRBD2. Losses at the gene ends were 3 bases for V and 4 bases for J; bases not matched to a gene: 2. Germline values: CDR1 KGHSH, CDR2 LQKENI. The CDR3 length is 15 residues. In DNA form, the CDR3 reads TGTGCCAGCTCACCCGGACTAGCGGGTTACAATGAGCAGTTCTTC. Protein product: CASSPGLAGYNEQFF.

The CDR3, as DNA: TGCGCCAGCAGCCAAACACTCGCCCCTTTGACTGGAGGTTGGGTCAATCAGCCCCAGCATTTT. Protein: CASSQTLAPLTGGWVNQPQHF. The V and J genes are TRBV4-1 and TRBJ1-5; no definite D call. The CDR3 has 21 residues. The V end was cut by 2 bases, the J end by 3 bases, with 29 bases between. The germline gives CDR1 MGHRA, CDR2 YSYEKL.

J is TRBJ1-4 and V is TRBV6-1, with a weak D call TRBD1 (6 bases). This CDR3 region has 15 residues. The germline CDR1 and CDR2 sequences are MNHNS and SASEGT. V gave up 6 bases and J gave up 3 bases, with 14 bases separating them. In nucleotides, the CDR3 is TGTGCCAGCAGAATAAAACAGGGAGCTAATGAAAAACTGTTTTTT. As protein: CASRIKQGANEKLFF.

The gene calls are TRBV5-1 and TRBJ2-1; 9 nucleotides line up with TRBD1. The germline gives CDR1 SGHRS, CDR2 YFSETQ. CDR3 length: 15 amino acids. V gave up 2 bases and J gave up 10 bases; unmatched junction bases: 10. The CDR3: CASSLVGQGVGEQFF. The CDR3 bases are TGCGCCAGCAGCTTAGTGGGACAGGGCGTTGGGGAGCAGTTCTTC.

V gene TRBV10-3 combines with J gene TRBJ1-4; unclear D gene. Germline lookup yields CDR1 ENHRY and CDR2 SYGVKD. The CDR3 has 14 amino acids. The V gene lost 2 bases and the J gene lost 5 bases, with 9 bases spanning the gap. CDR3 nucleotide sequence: TGTGCCATCAGTGAGCTAGGATTAAATGAAAAACTGTTTTTT. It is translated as CAISELGLNEKLFF.

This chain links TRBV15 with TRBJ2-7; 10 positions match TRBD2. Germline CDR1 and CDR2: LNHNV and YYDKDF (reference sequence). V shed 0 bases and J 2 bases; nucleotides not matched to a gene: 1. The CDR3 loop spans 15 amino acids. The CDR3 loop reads CATSRDLAGAYEQYF. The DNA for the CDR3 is TGTGCCACCAGCAGAGATCTAGCGGGGGCCTACGAGCAGTACTTC.

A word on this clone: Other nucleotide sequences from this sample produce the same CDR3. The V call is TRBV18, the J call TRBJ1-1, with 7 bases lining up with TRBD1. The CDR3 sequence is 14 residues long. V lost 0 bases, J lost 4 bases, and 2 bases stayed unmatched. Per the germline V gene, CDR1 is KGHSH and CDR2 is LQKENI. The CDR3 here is CASSPPGGGTEAFF. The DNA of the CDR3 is TGTGCCAGCTCACCACCAGGGGGCGGCACTGAAGCTTTCTTT.

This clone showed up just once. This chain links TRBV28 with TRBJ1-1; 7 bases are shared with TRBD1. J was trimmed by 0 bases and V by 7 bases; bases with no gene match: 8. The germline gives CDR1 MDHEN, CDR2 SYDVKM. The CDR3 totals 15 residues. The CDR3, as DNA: TGTGCCAGCAAGGAAGCGGACAGGATGAACACTGAAGCTTTCTTT. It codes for CASKEADRMNTEAFF.

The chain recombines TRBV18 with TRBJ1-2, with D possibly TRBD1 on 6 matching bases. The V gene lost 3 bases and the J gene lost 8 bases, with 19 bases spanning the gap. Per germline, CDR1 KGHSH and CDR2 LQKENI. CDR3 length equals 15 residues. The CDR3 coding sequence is TGTGCCAGCTCACCGCCCTCTCAGGGGCAAAACGGCTACACCTTC. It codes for CASSPPSQGQNGYTF.

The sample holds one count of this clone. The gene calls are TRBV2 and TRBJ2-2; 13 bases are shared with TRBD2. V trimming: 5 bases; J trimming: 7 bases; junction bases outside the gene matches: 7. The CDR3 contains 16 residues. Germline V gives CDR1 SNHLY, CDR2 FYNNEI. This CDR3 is CASSSTSGGEIGELFF. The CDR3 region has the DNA TGTGCCAGCAGTTCCACTAGCGGGGGGGAAATCGGGGAGCTGTTTTTT.

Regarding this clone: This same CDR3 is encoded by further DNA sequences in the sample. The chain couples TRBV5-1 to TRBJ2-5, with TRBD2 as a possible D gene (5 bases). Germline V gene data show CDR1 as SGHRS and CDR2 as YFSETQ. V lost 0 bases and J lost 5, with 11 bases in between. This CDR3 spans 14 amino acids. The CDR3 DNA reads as TGCGCCAGCAGCTTGGTTACCGGGGAGGAGACCCAGTACTTC. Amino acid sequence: CASSLVTGEETQYF.

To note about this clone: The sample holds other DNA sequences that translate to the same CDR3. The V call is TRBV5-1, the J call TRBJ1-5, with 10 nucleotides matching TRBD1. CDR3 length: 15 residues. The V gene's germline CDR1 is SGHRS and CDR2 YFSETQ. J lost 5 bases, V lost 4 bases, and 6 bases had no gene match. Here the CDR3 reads CASSPRTGGDQPQHF. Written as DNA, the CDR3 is TGCGCCAGCAGCCCACGGACAGGGGGGGATCAGCCCCAGCATTTT. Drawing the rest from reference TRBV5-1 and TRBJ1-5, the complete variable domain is KAGVTQTPRYLIKTRGQQVTLSCSPISGHRSVSWYQQTPGQGLQFLFEYFSETQRNKGNFPGRFSGRQFSNSRSEMNVSTLELGDSALYLCASSPRTGGDQPQHFGDGTRLSIL.

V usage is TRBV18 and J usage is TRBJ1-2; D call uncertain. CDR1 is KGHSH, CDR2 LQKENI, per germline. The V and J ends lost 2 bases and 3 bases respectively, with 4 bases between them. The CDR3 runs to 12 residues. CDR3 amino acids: CASSPADYGYTF. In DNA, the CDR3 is TGTGCCAGCTCACCAGCAGACTATGGCTACACCTTC.

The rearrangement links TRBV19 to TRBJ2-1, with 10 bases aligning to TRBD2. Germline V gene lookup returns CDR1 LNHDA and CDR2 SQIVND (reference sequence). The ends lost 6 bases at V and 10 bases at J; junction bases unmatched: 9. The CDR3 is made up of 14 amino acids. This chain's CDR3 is CASSQAGGVPEQFF. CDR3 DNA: TGTGCCAGTAGCCAAGCGGGGGGGGTACCGGAGCAGTTCTTC.

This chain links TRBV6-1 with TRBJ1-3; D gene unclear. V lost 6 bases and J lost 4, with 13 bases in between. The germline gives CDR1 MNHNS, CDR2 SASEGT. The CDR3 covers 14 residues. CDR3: CASREQYSGNTIYF. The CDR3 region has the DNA TGTGCCAGCAGGGAACAGTATTCCGGAAACACCATATATTTT.